The 5 T cell receptor beta chains listed next were all sequenced from one sample in a study of blood T cell repertoires in COVID-19. Assay: immunoSEQ multiplex PCR; the TCRdb copy retains only in-frame clones and omits some. The repertoire consists of a few hundred thousand clones, with about 88% occurring once and the leading ten covering 3%. The sample consisted of PBMCs or T cells enriched from blood (not recorded which). These receptors originate from a woman between 45 and 60 years old who had recovered from COVID-19.

This chain joins TRBV27 and TRBJ1-1; 8 positions match TRBD1. This CDR3 spans 16 amino acids. J was trimmed by 1 base and V by 5 bases; bases with no gene match: 9. Germline values: CDR1 MNHEY, CDR2 SMNVEV (reference sequence). The CDR3 DNA is TGTGCCAGCAGTATCAGTCCCGGGACAGGGAACACTGAAGCTTTCTTT. Its protein is CASSISPGTGNTEAFF.

The chain uses TRBV19 and TRBJ1-4, with D maybe TRBD1 (6 bases). The V gene's germline CDR1 is LNHDA and CDR2 SQIVND (reference sequence). CDR3 length equals 14 residues. V was trimmed by 4 bases and J by 8 bases, leaving 14 bases between them. CDR3 DNA sequence: TGTGCCAGTAGTACAACAGGGCTTGGCGAAAAACTGTTTTTT. It encodes CASSTTGLGEKLFF.

The V and J genes are TRBV19 and TRBJ2-1, with 10 bases aligning to TRBD2. Looked up from germline, CDR1 is LNHDA and CDR2 is SQIVND (reference sequence). After removal of 4 bases from V and 6 bases from J, the junction contained 3 bases not matched to a gene. This CDR3 is 14 amino acids long. Here the CDR3 DNA reads TGTGCCAGTAGTACCCTAGCGGGAGTCAATGAGCAGTTCTTC. Its protein product is CASSTLAGVNEQFF. Complete variable domain (other parts from reference TRBV19 and TRBJ2-1): DGGITQSPKYLFRKEGQNVTLSCEQNLNHDAMYWYRQDPGQGLRLIYYSQIVNDFQKGDIAEGYSVSREKKESFPLTVTSAQKNPTAFYLCASSTLAGVNEQFFGPGTRLTVL.

The chain uses TRBV19 and TRBJ2-2; 8 nucleotides match TRBD2. The V gene end was trimmed by 9 bases and the J gene end by 7 bases; junction bases not matched to a gene: 13. Looked up from germline, CDR1 is LNHDA and CDR2 is SQIVND (reference sequence). This CDR3 has 15 amino acids. The CDR3 region has the DNA TGTGCCAGCGCCCGGTCGGGAGGGCCGGTCGGGGAGCTGTTTTTT. It translates to CASARSGGPVGELFF.

This chain uses TRBV10-3 with TRBJ2-2; 7 bases fit TRBD2. Germline V gene data show CDR1 as ENHRY and CDR2 as SYGVKD. V lost 8 bases and J lost 2; bases outside the gene matches: 5. The CDR3 is made up of 14 amino acids. This chain's CDR3 is CAIYSGLNTGELFF. For the CDR3, the DNA is TGTGCCATCTATAGCGGGCTTAACACCGGGGAGCTGTTTTTT.